Listed below are T cell receptor beta chains from one sample, sequenced in a study of T cells in Graves' hyperthyroidism and ophthalmopathy. In TCRdb, the multiplex PCR reads were re-called with MiXCR into one record per CDR3 protein. The sample consists of roughly 420,000 distinct CDR3 sequences, approximately 14% of them appearing once. Sequencing was done on a sample of blood. These receptors came from a woman aged 18 to 35 with Graves' hyperthyroidism. The CDR3 runs from the conserved cysteine through the conserved F or W. D genes are given only for firm matches. Rows may omit the clone size; those that give it use once, few, many or a size class.

D gene: -
V gene: TRBV7-2
J gene: TRBJ1-4
CDR3 length: 18
clone size: -
CDR3 DNA: TGTGCCAGCAGCCCTCTTCTCATGTCCCCGACTTCTAATGAAAAACTGTTTTTT
CDR3 protein: CASSPLLMSPTSNEKLFF

D gene: -
V gene: TRBV7-8
J gene: TRBJ1-5
CDR3 length: 14
clone size: many
CDR3 DNA: TGTGCCAGCAGCTTATATGGGGTCAATCAGCCCCAGCATTTT
CDR3 protein: CASSLYGVNQPQHF

D gene: -
V gene: TRBV7-8
J gene: TRBJ2-7
CDR3 length: 14
clone size: many
CDR3 DNA: TGTGCCAGCAGCCCAATGACAGAATCCTACGAGCAGTACTTC
CDR3 protein: CASSPMTESYEQYF

D gene: TRBD1
V gene: TRBV6-6
J gene: TRBJ1-1
CDR3 length: 20
clone size: many
CDR3 DNA: TGTGCCAGCAGTTACCAGGGTAGTGGGACAGGGGGCAAGATGAACACTGAAGCTTTCTTT
CDR3 protein: CASSYQGSGTGGKMNTEAFF

D gene: TRBD1
V gene: TRBV28
J gene: TRBJ2-4
CDR3 length: 12
clone size: many
CDR3 DNA: TGTGCCAGCAGTACGCTACAGGGGATTCAGTACTTC
CDR3 protein: CASSTLQGIQYF

D gene: -
V gene: TRBV4-1
J gene: TRBJ2-7
CDR3 length: 15
clone size: many
CDR3 DNA: TGCGCCAGCAGCCAAGGAATAGTCATAGCCTACGAGCAGTACTTC
CDR3 protein: CASSQGIVIAYEQYF

D gene: -
V gene: TRBV28
J gene: TRBJ1-5
CDR3 length: 16
clone size: many
CDR3 DNA: TGTGCCAGCAGTTTAGCGGGGGGGCAGGGCGGTCAGCCCCAGCATTTT
CDR3 protein: CASSLAGGQGGQPQHF

D gene: TRBD2
V gene: TRBV20-1
J gene: TRBJ2-2
CDR3 length: 13
clone size: many
CDR3 DNA: TGCAGTGCTACGGGACTAGCGACCGGGGAGCTGTTTTTT
CDR3 protein: CSATGLATGELFF

D gene: -
V gene: TRBV6-2/TRBV6-3
J gene: TRBJ2-7
CDR3 length: 17
clone size: -
CDR3 DNA: TGTGCCAGCAGTTACTCCCTGAGTGGGAAGAAGGATTTCGAGCAGTACTTC
CDR3 protein: CASSYSLSGKKDFEQYF

D gene: -
V gene: TRBV7-8
J gene: TRBJ1-1
CDR3 length: 16
clone size: many
CDR3 DNA: TGTGCCAGCAGCTTAACCCGGACAGCCCCGAACACTGAAGCTTTCTTT
CDR3 protein: CASSLTRTAPNTEAFF

D gene: TRBD1
V gene: TRBV4-1
J gene: TRBJ2-7
CDR3 length: 17
clone size: few
CDR3 DNA: TGCGCCAGCAGCCAAGAGCACCGGGACAGCCGAGGGCTCGAGCAGTACTTC
CDR3 protein: CASSQEHRDSRGLEQYF

D gene: -
V gene: TRBV27
J gene: TRBJ1-2
CDR3 length: 15
clone size: many
CDR3 DNA: TGTGCCAGCAGTTCCCAGACAGGCCCTAACTATGGCTACACCTTC
CDR3 protein: CASSSQTGPNYGYTF

D gene: -
V gene: TRBV6-2/TRBV6-3
J gene: TRBJ2-7
CDR3 length: 14
clone size: -
CDR3 DNA: TGTGCCAGCAGTTACCCGCCCAGGGAGACCGAGCAGTACTTC
CDR3 protein: CASSYPPRETEQYF

D gene: -
V gene: TRBV6-1
J gene: TRBJ1-1
CDR3 length: 15
clone size: few
CDR3 DNA: TGTGCCAGCAGGGGGGGGCGTTTAAGGAACACTGAAGCTTTCTTT
CDR3 protein: CASRGGRLRNTEAFF

D gene: TRBD2
V gene: TRBV6-1
J gene: TRBJ2-7
CDR3 length: 17
clone size: many
CDR3 DNA: TGTGCCAGCAACTACGGGGCCCGGACTAGCGGGATAAACGAGCAGTACTTC
CDR3 protein: CASNYGARTSGINEQYF

D gene: TRBD1
V gene: TRBV12-3/TRBV12-4
J gene: TRBJ1-2
CDR3 length: 13
clone size: many
CDR3 DNA: TGTGCCAGCAGTTTTGGGACAGGGGGCGACTACACCTTC
CDR3 protein: CASSFGTGGDYTF

D gene: -
V gene: TRBV28
J gene: TRBJ2-1
CDR3 length: 16
clone size: many
CDR3 DNA: TGTGCCAGCAGTGGTTGGCTAGCGAAGACTTACAATGAGCAGTTCTTC
CDR3 protein: CASSGWLAKTYNEQFF

D gene: TRBD2
V gene: TRBV5-1
J gene: TRBJ2-6
CDR3 length: 15
clone size: few
CDR3 DNA: TGCGCCAGCAGCCGGACTAGCGCTGGGGCCAACGTCCTGACTTTC
CDR3 protein: CASSRTSAGANVLTF

D gene: TRBD1
V gene: TRBV5-1
J gene: TRBJ2-5
CDR3 length: 13
clone size: many
CDR3 DNA: TGCGCCAGCAGCTCCGACAGGGTACAGACCCAGTACTTC
CDR3 protein: CASSSDRVQTQYF

D gene: TRBD2
V gene: TRBV19
J gene: TRBJ2-3
CDR3 length: 16
clone size: -
CDR3 DNA: TGTGCCAGTAGTGACCGACTAGCGGGAAAAACAGATACGCAGTATTTT
CDR3 protein: CASSDRLAGKTDTQYF

D gene: TRBD2
V gene: TRBV20-1
J gene: TRBJ2-7
CDR3 length: 15
clone size: -
CDR3 DNA: TGCAGTGCTAGACTTGGGACTAGCGGCTTCTACGAGCAGTACTTC
CDR3 protein: CSARLGTSGFYEQYF

D gene: TRBD2
V gene: TRBV20-1
J gene: TRBJ2-3
CDR3 length: 15
clone size: few
CDR3 DNA: TGCAGTGCTCGACCACTAGCGGGGTACGCAGATACGCAGTATTTT
CDR3 protein: CSARPLAGYADTQYF

D gene: -
V gene: TRBV13
J gene: TRBJ1-2
CDR3 length: 14
clone size: -
CDR3 DNA: TGTGCCAGCAGCTTCGGGGCAGGGAACTATGGCTACACCTTC
CDR3 protein: CASSFGAGNYGYTF

D gene: -
V gene: TRBV7-2
J gene: TRBJ2-7
CDR3 length: 14
clone size: many
CDR3 DNA: TGTGCCAGCAGCTTCAAGACAGTTTCCTACGAGCAGTACTTC
CDR3 protein: CASSFKTVSYEQYF

D gene: TRBD1
V gene: TRBV9
J gene: TRBJ2-2
CDR3 length: 16
clone size: few
CDR3 DNA: TGTGCCAGCAGCGTATCAGGACAGGGGAGCACCGGGGAGCTGTTTTTT
CDR3 protein: CASSVSGQGSTGELFF

D gene: TRBD2
V gene: TRBV7-2
J gene: TRBJ2-7
CDR3 length: 17
clone size: -
CDR3 DNA: TGTGCCAGCAGCTTTGGTTCGGGAGCGGGAGTAAACTACGAGCAGTACTTC
CDR3 protein: CASSFGSGAGVNYEQYF

D gene: -
V gene: TRBV20-1
J gene: TRBJ1-5
CDR3 length: 14
clone size: many
CDR3 DNA: TGCAGTGCGAGAACCGGACGGGGCAATCAGCCCCAGCATTTT
CDR3 protein: CSARTGRGNQPQHF

D gene: -
V gene: TRBV7-9
J gene: TRBJ1-1
CDR3 length: 13
clone size: many
CDR3 DNA: TGTGCCAGCAGCTTAGACACGGAAGCTGAAGCTTTCTTT
CDR3 protein: CASSLDTEAEAFF

D gene: TRBD2
V gene: TRBV7-7
J gene: TRBJ2-3
CDR3 length: 15
clone size: many
CDR3 DNA: TGTGCTAGCAGCCCAGCGGCGGGAGGCTCGGATACGCAGTATTTT
CDR3 protein: CASSPAAGGSDTQYF

D gene: TRBD2
V gene: TRBV20-1
J gene: TRBJ2-5
CDR3 length: 13
clone size: many
CDR3 DNA: TGCAGTGGTAATCCGGGAGGGGAAGAGACCCAGTACTTC
CDR3 protein: CSGNPGGEETQYF

D gene: -
V gene: TRBV15
J gene: TRBJ2-1
CDR3 length: 13
clone size: many
CDR3 DNA: TGTGCCACCAGCAGAGATTCGCGGACTACACAGTTCTTC
CDR3 protein: CATSRDSRTTQFF

D gene: TRBD2
V gene: TRBV5-8
J gene: TRBJ2-1
CDR3 length: 17
clone size: few
CDR3 DNA: TGTGCCAGCAGCGACGGGACTAGCGGGAACTCCTACAATGAGCAGTTCTTC
CDR3 protein: CASSDGTSGNSYNEQFF

D gene: -
V gene: TRBV20-1
J gene: TRBJ1-2
CDR3 length: 14
clone size: many
CDR3 DNA: TGCAGTGCTAGATTGATGACCGAGAACTATGGCTACACCTTC
CDR3 protein: CSARLMTENYGYTF

D gene: TRBD2
V gene: TRBV28
J gene: TRBJ2-7
CDR3 length: 14
clone size: few
CDR3 DNA: TGTGCCAGCAGTCGGACTAGCGGCCCCTACGAGCAGTACTTC
CDR3 protein: CASSRTSGPYEQYF

D gene: -
V gene: TRBV6-1
J gene: TRBJ2-2
CDR3 length: 13
clone size: -
CDR3 DNA: TGTGCCAGCAGTGACTCAGGGGCCGGGGAGCTGTTTTTT
CDR3 protein: CASSDSGAGELFF

D gene: -
V gene: TRBV27
J gene: TRBJ1-5
CDR3 length: 14
clone size: many
CDR3 DNA: TGTGCCAGCAGTTGGCAGGGGAGGAATCAGCCCCAGCATTTT
CDR3 protein: CASSWQGRNQPQHF

D gene: TRBD2
V gene: TRBV12-3/TRBV12-4
J gene: TRBJ2-5
CDR3 length: 16
clone size: many
CDR3 DNA: TGTGCCAGCAGTCAACTAGCGGGAGGCGTGGGGGAGACCCAGTACTTC
CDR3 protein: CASSQLAGGVGETQYF

D gene: -
V gene: TRBV5-1
J gene: TRBJ1-5
CDR3 length: 15
clone size: once
CDR3 DNA: TGCGCCAGCAGCTTGGTACGTACTAGCAATCAGCCCCAGCATTTT
CDR3 protein: CASSLVRTSNQPQHF

D gene: -
V gene: TRBV10-3
J gene: TRBJ2-3
CDR3 length: 12
clone size: many
CDR3 DNA: TGTGCCATCAGCCAATACACAGATACGCAGTATTTT
CDR3 protein: CAISQYTDTQYF

D gene: TRBD2
V gene: TRBV11-2
J gene: TRBJ2-3
CDR3 length: 16
clone size: many
CDR3 DNA: TGTGCCAGCAGCTTGAGGACTAGCGGGAGGTCGAATACGCAGTATTTT
CDR3 protein: CASSLRTSGRSNTQYF

D gene: TRBD1
V gene: TRBV19
J gene: TRBJ2-5
CDR3 length: 13
clone size: few
CDR3 DNA: TGTGCCAGTAGTAAGACAGGGCAAGAGACCCAGTACTTC
CDR3 protein: CASSKTGQETQYF

D gene: TRBD1
V gene: TRBV20-1
J gene: TRBJ1-5
CDR3 length: 15
clone size: many
CDR3 DNA: TGCAGTGCGCAGCCCCGGACAGGCCCCAATCAGCCCCAGCATTTT
CDR3 protein: CSAQPRTGPNQPQHF

D gene: -
V gene: TRBV19
J gene: TRBJ2-1
CDR3 length: 15
clone size: -
CDR3 DNA: TGTGCCAGTAGTATAGAGGTGGGGTATTACAATGAGCAGTTCTTC
CDR3 protein: CASSIEVGYYNEQFF

D gene: -
V gene: TRBV11-1
J gene: TRBJ2-7
CDR3 length: 12
clone size: many
CDR3 DNA: TGTGCCAGCAGCCCGAACAGATACGAGCAGTACTTC
CDR3 protein: CASSPNRYEQYF